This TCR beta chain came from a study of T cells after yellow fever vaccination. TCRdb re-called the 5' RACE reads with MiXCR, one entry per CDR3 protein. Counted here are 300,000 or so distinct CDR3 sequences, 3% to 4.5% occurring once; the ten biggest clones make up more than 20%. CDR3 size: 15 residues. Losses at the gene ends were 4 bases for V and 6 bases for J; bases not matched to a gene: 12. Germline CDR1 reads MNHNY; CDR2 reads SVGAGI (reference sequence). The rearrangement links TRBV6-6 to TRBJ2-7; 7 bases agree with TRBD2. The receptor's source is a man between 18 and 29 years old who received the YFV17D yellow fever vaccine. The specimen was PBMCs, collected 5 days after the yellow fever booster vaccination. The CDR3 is CASSSRAGRTSEQYV. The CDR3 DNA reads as TGTGCCAGCAGTTCACGAGCGGGGCGAACCTCCGAGCAGTACGTC.